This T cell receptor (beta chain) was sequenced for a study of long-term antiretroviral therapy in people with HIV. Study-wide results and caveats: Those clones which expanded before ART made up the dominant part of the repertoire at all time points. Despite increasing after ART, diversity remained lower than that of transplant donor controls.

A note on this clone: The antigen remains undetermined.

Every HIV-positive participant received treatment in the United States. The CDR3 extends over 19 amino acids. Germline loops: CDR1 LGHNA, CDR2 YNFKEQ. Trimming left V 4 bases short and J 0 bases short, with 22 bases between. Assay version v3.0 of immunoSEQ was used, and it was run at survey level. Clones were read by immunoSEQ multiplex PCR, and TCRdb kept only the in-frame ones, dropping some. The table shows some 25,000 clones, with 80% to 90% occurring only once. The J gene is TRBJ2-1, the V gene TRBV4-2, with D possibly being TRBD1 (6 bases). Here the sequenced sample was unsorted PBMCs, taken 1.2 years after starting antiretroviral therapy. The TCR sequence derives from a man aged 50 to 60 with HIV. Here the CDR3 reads CASSRQVGALLSSYNEQFF. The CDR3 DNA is TGTGCCAGCAGCCGGCAGGTGGGGGCACTACTTAGCTCCTACAATGAGCAGTTCTTC.